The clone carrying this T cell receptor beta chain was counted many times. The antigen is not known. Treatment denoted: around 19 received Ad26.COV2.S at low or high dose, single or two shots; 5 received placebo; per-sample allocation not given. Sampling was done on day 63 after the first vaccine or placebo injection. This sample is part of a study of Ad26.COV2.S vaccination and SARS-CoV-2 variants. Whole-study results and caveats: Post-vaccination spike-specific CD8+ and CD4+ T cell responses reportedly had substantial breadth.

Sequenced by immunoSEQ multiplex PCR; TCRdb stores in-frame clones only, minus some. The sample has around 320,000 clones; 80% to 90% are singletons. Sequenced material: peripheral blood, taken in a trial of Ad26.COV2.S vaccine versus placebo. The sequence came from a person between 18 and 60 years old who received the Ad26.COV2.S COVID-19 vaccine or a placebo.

The CDR3 spells CASSPAWADTGELFF. The CDR3 DNA is TGTGCCAGCAGCCCGGCGTGGGCAGACACCGGGGAGCTGTTTTTT. This chain connects TRBV9 to TRBJ2-2; D gene unclear. The V end was cut by 4 bases, the J end by 3 bases, with 13 bases between. The CDR3 loop spans 15 amino acids. The germline V gene has CDR1 SGDLS and CDR2 YYNGEE.